Each of the 27 T cell receptor beta chains below was sequenced from the same sample in a study of blood T cell repertoires in COVID-19 (TCRdb year 2020). The library was generated by the immunoSEQ multiplex PCR assay. The table comes from immuneACCESS by way of TCRdb, which keeps in-frame sequences with V and J called. Part of the clones is missing from these tables; in studies checked, under half for an unresolved V gene and the rest for unknown reasons. This sample holds about 150,000 clones; roughly 91% were observed only once. Of the sample, around 2.9% falls within the top ten clones. The sample comprised peripheral blood. The receptor source for this set is a man between 60 and 75 years old with active or convalescent COVID-19.

The chain combines TRBV19 with TRBJ2-3, with 9 bases matching TRBD1. V was pared by 4 bases and J by 5 bases, with 7 bases of the junction left unmatched. Germline V gene lookup returns CDR1 LNHDA and CDR2 SQIVND (reference sequence). CDR3 size: 15 residues. DNA of the CDR3: TGTGCCAGTAGTACCGACAGGGGACAGGGAGATACGCAGTATTTT. It translates to CASSTDRGQGDTQYF.

The genes are TRBV5-6 and TRBJ1-1; 8 bases agree with TRBD1. The CDR3 consists of 16 residues. The germline V gene has CDR1 SGHDT and CDR2 YYEEEE. Germline trimming cut 5 bases from V and 1 base from J; bases unmatched to any gene: 10. The CDR3: CASRFRQGLKNTEAFF. The CDR3 coding sequence is TGTGCCAGCAGATTTAGACAGGGGCTTAAGAACACTGAAGCTTTCTTT.

The rearrangement uses TRBV29-1 and TRBJ1-2, with TRBD1 identical over 7 bases. CDR3 size: 12 residues. The germline CDR1 and CDR2 sequences are SQVTM and ANQGSEA. V trimming: 7 bases; J trimming: 4 bases; junction bases outside the gene matches: 6. The CDR3 DNA reads TGCAGCGCTGGACAGGAGACCTATGGCTACACCTTC. The encoded protein is CSAGQETYGYTF.

J is TRBJ1-3 and V is TRBV4-2, with no clear D. Looked up from germline, CDR1 is LGHNA and CDR2 is YNFKEQ. The V gene lost 0 bases and the J gene lost 0 bases, with 6 bases spanning the gap. This CDR3 is built from 15 residues. CDR3 sequence reads: CASSQEYSSGNTIYF. The CDR3 DNA reads as TGTGCCAGCAGCCAAGAGTACAGCTCTGGAAACACCATATATTTT.

The V and J genes are TRBV6-6 and TRBJ1-1, with 7 bases matching TRBD1. Per the germline V gene, CDR1 is MNHNY and CDR2 is SVGAGI (reference sequence). This CDR3 has 14 amino acids. V lost 5 bases to trimming and J lost 3 bases; unmatched junction nucleotides: 6. CDR3 loop: CASSPGTAYTEAFF. The CDR3 region has the DNA TGTGCCAGCAGTCCTGGGACAGCTTACACTGAAGCTTTCTTT.

This chain links TRBV6-5 with TRBJ2-7; unclear D gene. V lost 4 bases and J 9 bases, leaving 10 bases between the germline ends. Germline V lookup: CDR1 MNHEY, CDR2 SVGAGI. CDR3 length: 11 residues. CDR3 loop: CASSSAEVQYF. For the CDR3, the DNA is TGTGCCAGCAGTTCCGCTGAGGTGCAGTACTTC.

The chain employs TRBV19 and TRBJ2-5, with D perhaps TRBD1 (6 bases). Per the germline V gene, CDR1 is LNHDA and CDR2 is SQIVND (reference sequence). There are 14 residues in the CDR3. Trimming removed 5 bases at V and 9 bases at J, with 19 bases between. CDR3 DNA: TGTGCCAGTAGTCCCCTACTGGGGGCCGGGGCCCAGTACTTC. It encodes CASSPLLGAGAQYF.

The genes are TRBV28 and TRBJ1-2; TRBD1 might be the D (6 bases). V was trimmed by 1 base and J by 3 bases, leaving 15 bases between them. The CDR3 spans 16 residues. Germline CDR1 reads MDHEN; CDR2 reads SYDVKM. CDR3 loop: CASSLFAGDDDYGYTF. The CDR3 DNA follows: TGTGCCAGCAGTTTATTTGCAGGGGATGATGACTATGGCTACACCTTC.

In this sample, this clone turned up once. The junction and the germline gene differ at one end; a read error may be behind it. The V and J genes are TRBV10-3 and TRBJ1-1; D is unresolved. Germline CDR1 reads ENHRY; CDR2 reads SYGVKD. The CDR3 length is 13 residues. This chain's CDR3 is CAINEFRGTEAFF. CDR3 sequence (DNA): TGTGCCATCAATGAGTTCCGCGGCACTGAAGCTTTCTTT.

This sequence joins TRBV28 and TRBJ2-7; 8 bases are shared with TRBD2. Germline CDR1 and CDR2: MDHEN and SYDVKM. J was trimmed by 3 bases and V by 2 bases; bases with no gene match: 6. CDR3 length equals 15 residues. CDR3 sequence (DNA): TGTGCCAGCAGTTTAGGAGGGAGCGGGAGCTACGAGCAGTACTTC. Its protein is CASSLGGSGSYEQYF.

The J gene is TRBJ2-1, the V gene TRBV5-4; 7 nucleotides align to TRBD2. After removal of 5 bases from V and 0 bases from J, the junction contained 5 bases not matched to a gene. The CDR3 runs to 15 residues. Germline V gives CDR1 SGHNT, CDR2 YYREEE (reference sequence). The CDR3 sequence is CASSPSGVSYNEQFF. The CDR3 bases are TGTGCCAGCAGTCCAAGCGGGGTCTCCTACAATGAGCAGTTCTTC.

This rearrangement joins TRBV5-6 to TRBJ2-5, with D maybe TRBD2 (5 bases). The CDR3 is 15 residues long. With 4 bases removed from V and 5 bases from J, the gap between germline ends came to 18 bases. Looked up from germline, CDR1 is SGHDT and CDR2 is YYEEEE. CDR3 nucleotides: TGTGCCAGCAGCATCGACATGCGGACTGAGGAGACCCAGTACTTC. Encoded protein: CASSIDMRTEETQYF. Using reference TRBV5-6 and TRBJ2-5 for the parts outside the CDR3, the full variable domain is DAGVTQSPTHLIKTRGQQVTLRCSPKSGHDTVSWYQQALGQGPQFIFQYYEEEERQRGNFPDRFSGHQFPNYSSELNVNALLLGDSALYLCASSIDMRTEETQYFGPGTRLLVL.

The rearrangement joins TRBV6-2 or TRBV6-3 to TRBJ2-2; D is unresolved. Trimming stripped 0 bases from V and 13 bases from J, with 9 bases between. The CDR3 spans 12 residues. The germline CDR1 and CDR2 sequences are MNHEY and SVGEGT. CDR3 nucleotide sequence: TGTGCCAGCAGTTACTCGGCCGATGTGCTGTTTTTT. Amino acids: CASSYSADVLFF.

This clone was picked up one time. The chain combines TRBV30 with TRBJ2-7, with 7 bases identical to TRBD2. The CDR3 extends over 13 amino acids. After removal of 4 bases from V and 5 bases from J, the junction contained 8 bases not matched to a gene. Looked up from germline, CDR1 is GTSNPN and CDR2 is SVGIG (reference sequence). CDR3 sequence reads: CAWNGGGLDEQYF. CDR3 DNA: TGTGCCTGGAACGGGGGAGGGTTAGACGAGCAGTACTTC. The whole variable domain, remainder taken from reference TRBV30 and TRBJ2-7, is SQTIHQWPATLVQPVGSPLSLECTVEGTSNPNLYWYRQAAGRGLQLLFYSVGIGQISSEVPQNLSASRPQDRQFILSSKKLLLSDSGFYLCAWNGGGLDEQYFGPGTRLTVT.

The rearrangement uses TRBV6-5 and TRBJ2-4; 7 nucleotides align to TRBD2. Trimming took 8 bases from V and 9 from J; bases not matched to a gene: 7. Germline V gene lookup returns CDR1 MNHEY and CDR2 SVGAGI. This CDR3 has 12 residues. CDR3: CASVSRGVIQYF. Here the CDR3 DNA reads TGTGCCAGCGTTTCACGGGGGGTCATTCAGTACTTC.

The rearrangement uses TRBV6-5 and TRBJ1-4; 7 nucleotides match TRBD1. Germline CDR1 MNHEY, CDR2 SVGAGI. CDR3 length: 14 amino acids. Germline trimming cut 5 bases from V and 2 bases from J; bases unmatched to any gene: 2. CDR3 nucleotides: TGTGCCAGCAGTAAACAGGGGACTAATGAAAAACTGTTTTTT. This gives the protein CASSKQGTNEKLFF.

The chain couples TRBV6-5 to TRBJ2-7, with a possible D match to TRBD1 (6 bases). This CDR3 spans 15 amino acids. Germline V lookup: CDR1 MNHEY, CDR2 SVGAGI. Trimming left V 6 bases short and J 3 bases short, with 18 bases between. The CDR3 DNA reads as TGTGCCAGCAGCTTCGCCCCTGGACAGCTCTACGAGCAGTACTTC. Translating gives CASSFAPGQLYEQYF.

The chain recombines TRBV30 with TRBJ1-2; D ambiguous. The V gene's germline CDR1 is GTSNPN and CDR2 SVGIG (reference sequence). The CDR3 covers 15 residues. V shed 0 bases and J shed 4 bases, with 15 bases lying between them. CDR3 protein: CAWSVPAGGFYGYTF. The CDR3 DNA is TGTGCCTGGAGTGTGCCGGCGGGAGGGTTCTATGGCTACACCTTC.

The genes are TRBV7-2 and TRBJ2-1, with D tentatively TRBD2 (5 bases). The germline gives CDR1 SGHTA, CDR2 FQGNSA. This CDR3 has 15 amino acids. The V gene lost 3 bases and the J gene lost 7 bases, with 16 bases spanning the gap. CDR3 nucleotides: TGTGCCAGCAGCTTTTGGGCCCAGGAGGTAAATGAGCAGTTCTTC. Translated: CASSFWAQEVNEQFF.

This clone has a single count. The rearrangement uses TRBV7-8 and TRBJ1-6; TRBD1 aligns across 7 bases. The V segment lost 5 bases and the J segment 7 bases; nucleotides outside the gene matches: 14. The CDR3 loop spans 17 amino acids. Germline V CDR1 and CDR2: SGHVS, FQNEAQ. The CDR3, as DNA: TGTGCCAGCAGCGTCACCGCCCGACAGGGAAGCAATTCACCCCTCCACTTT. It specifies CASSVTARQGSNSPLHF.

The rearrangement joins TRBV7-6 to TRBJ1-6; TRBD1 might be the D (6 bases). V was pared by 5 bases and J by 5 bases, with 10 bases between. The CDR3 is 14 residues long. Per the germline V gene, CDR1 is SGHVS and CDR2 is FNYEAQ. CDR3 DNA: TGTGCCAGCAGCCGGGACATTGATAATTCACCCCTCCACTTT. It translates to CASSRDIDNSPLHF.

The CDR3 reads CATSRDPDSPLHF. CDR3 nucleotides: TGTGCCACCAGCAGAGATCCCGATTCACCCCTCCACTTT. The chain couples TRBV15 to TRBJ1-6, with D uncertain. There are 13 residues in the CDR3. CDR1 and CDR2 (germline): LNHNV, YYDKDF (reference sequence). Trimming shortened V by 0 bases and J by 8 bases, and 5 bases separated the two germline ends.

This clone has just a few counts. The V and J genes are TRBV7-9 and TRBJ1-6; 7 nucleotides match TRBD1. Germline CDR1 reads SEHNR; CDR2 reads FQNEAQ (reference sequence). The ends lost 2 bases at V and 5 bases at J; junction bases unmatched: 3. CDR3 size: 15 residues. DNA of the CDR3: TGTGCCAGCAGCTTACATGACAGGGATAATTCACCCCTCCACTTT. This codes for CASSLHDRDNSPLHF.

This rearrangement joins TRBV7-9 to TRBJ1-2, with 9 nucleotides matching TRBD1. V was pared by 4 bases and J by 2 bases, with 11 bases of the junction left unmatched. The CDR3 loop spans 17 amino acids. Per germline, CDR1 SEHNR and CDR2 FQNEAQ (reference sequence). CDR3 protein: CASSSAAGQGGNYGYTF. CDR3 nucleotides: TGTGCCAGCAGCTCCGCGGCGGGACAGGGAGGGAACTATGGCTACACCTTC.

The rearrangement joins TRBV7-2 to TRBJ2-1; 10 nucleotides line up with TRBD2. CDR1 SGHTA and CDR2 FQGNSA come from the germline V gene. With V trimmed by 3 bases and J by 7 bases, 9 bases remained unmatched. The CDR3 is 16 residues long. Here the CDR3 DNA reads TGTGCCAGCAGCTTGATGCTAGCGGGAGTTTGGAATGAGCAGTTCTTC. Amino acids: CASSLMLAGVWNEQFF.

The CDR3 loop is CASRSYGYTF. The CDR3 DNA sequence: TGTGCCAGCAGATCATATGGCTACACCTTC. The rearrangement links TRBV6-1 to TRBJ1-2; D is uncertain. Trimming pared 6 bases from V and 5 bases from J, leaving 4 bases between. This CDR3 has 10 residues. Germline values: CDR1 MNHNS, CDR2 SASEGT.

The rearrangement joins TRBV7-6 to TRBJ2-3; D perhaps matches TRBD2 (6 bases). V was trimmed by 4 bases and J by 3 bases, leaving 17 bases between them. Germline V CDR1 and CDR2: SGHVS, FNYEAQ. CDR3 length equals 16 residues. The CDR3 DNA sequence: TGTGCCAGCAGCTGGGGCACCCGTCGGGGGACAGATACGCAGTATTTT. Its translation is CASSWGTRRGTDTQYF.